The clone carrying this TCR beta chain was observed a handful of times. What it binds is unknown. V dropped 0 bases and J dropped 3; count of bases not matched to a gene: 2. CDR1 and CDR2 (germline): LGHNA, YSLEER. The CDR3 has 14 residues. The authors extracted RNA and reverse transcribed it into cDNA as the sequencing template. Assay: immunoSEQ multiplex PCR; the TCRdb copy retains only in-frame clones and omits some. The sample includes 120,000 or so clones, about 46% of them seen just once. This entry belongs to a study of CD8+ T cells in alopecia areata. Study results and limitations: Scalp sample sequencing also detects resident alphabeta T cells of normal skin.

The TCR was taken from a human donor with alopecia areata. The chain links TRBV4-3 to TRBJ2-7; 7 bases line up with TRBD1. The sample comprised NKG2D-low CD8+ T cells sorted from blood. The CDR3 loop reads CASSQDAGGYEQYF. In DNA, the CDR3 is TGCGCCAGCAGCCAAGACGCAGGGGGCTACGAGCAGTACTTC.